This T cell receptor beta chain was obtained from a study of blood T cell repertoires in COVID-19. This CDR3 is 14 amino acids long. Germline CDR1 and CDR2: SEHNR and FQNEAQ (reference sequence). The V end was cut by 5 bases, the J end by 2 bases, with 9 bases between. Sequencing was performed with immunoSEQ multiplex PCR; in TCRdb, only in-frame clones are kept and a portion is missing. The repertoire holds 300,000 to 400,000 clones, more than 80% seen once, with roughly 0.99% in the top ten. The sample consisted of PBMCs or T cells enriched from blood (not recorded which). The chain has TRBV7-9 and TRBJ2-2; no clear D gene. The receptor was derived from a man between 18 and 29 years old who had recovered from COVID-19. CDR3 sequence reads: CASSRAVNTGELFF. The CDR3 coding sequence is TGTGCCAGCAGCCGCGCGGTCAACACCGGGGAGCTGTTTTTT.